The 20 T cell receptor beta chains listed next were all sequenced from one sample in a study of cytomegalovirus exposure and HLA in healthy donors. PCR used 60 Vbeta primers and 13 Jbeta primers. The repertoire was sequenced with immunoSEQ multiplex PCR; TCRdb's copy has only in-frame clones and lacks some. Counted here are about 160,000 clones, roughly 80% occurring once; the ten biggest clones make up 7%. Specimen: PBMCs. These receptors were collected from a woman aged 25-40 years in good health and CMV-seropositive.

V gene TRBV6-5 combines with J gene TRBJ1-6, with TRBD1 as a possible D gene (5 bases). Per germline, CDR1 MNHEY and CDR2 SVGAGI. V was trimmed by 2 bases and J by 8 bases, leaving 10 bases between them. The CDR3 contains 14 residues. The CDR3 nucleotides read TGTGCCAGCAGTTACGGCAGGGCAGATTCACCCCTCCACTTT. Amino acids: CASSYGRADSPLHF.

The chain employs TRBV4-2 and TRBJ2-7; possible D gene TRBD2, 6 bases. CDR3 size: 15 residues. CDR1 LGHNA and CDR2 YNFKEQ come from the germline V gene. V lost 0 bases and J 7 bases, leaving 16 bases between the germline ends. CDR3 DNA sequence: TGTGCCAGCAGCCAAGAAGTGTTGGAGGGCCCAGAGCAGTACTTC. It specifies CASSQEVLEGPEQYF.

The J gene is TRBJ1-1, the V gene TRBV6-1, with 7 bases matching TRBD1. This CDR3 contains 13 residues. V gave up 1 base and J gave up 4 bases; unmatched junction bases: 0. The V gene's germline CDR1 is MNHNS and CDR2 SASEGT. CDR3 protein: CASSEEGATEAFF. In nucleotides, the CDR3 is TGTGCCAGCAGTGAAGAGGGGGCCACTGAAGCTTTCTTT.

The gene calls are TRBV6-6 and TRBJ1-4; TRBD1 matches 12 bases. Germline V gene data show CDR1 as MNHNY and CDR2 as SVGAGI (reference sequence). V trimming: 5 bases; J trimming: 8 bases; junction bases outside the gene matches: 6. The CDR3 extends over 15 amino acids. Here the CDR3 DNA reads TGTGCCAGCAGTCCCTTGGGACAGGGGGCCGAAAAACTGTTTTTT. This gives the protein CASSPLGQGAEKLFF.

The chain has TRBV7-9 and TRBJ1-1; TRBD1 matches 8 bases. Germline assignment: CDR1 SEHNR and CDR2 FQNEAQ (reference sequence). Trimming removed 1 base from V and 5 bases from J; junction bases left unmatched: 3. The CDR3 is 14 amino acids. The CDR3 loop is CASSLDRGRTEAFF. CDR3 sequence (DNA): TGTGCCAGCAGCTTAGACAGGGGGAGAACTGAAGCTTTCTTT.

The rearrangement joins TRBV6-5 to TRBJ2-5; a possible D gene is TRBD1 (6 bases). V was clipped by 6 bases and J by 4 bases, with 9 bases between them. Germline CDR1 is MNHEY and CDR2 is SVGAGI. This CDR3 spans 12 amino acids. This CDR3 reads CASSPRGETQYF. The CDR3 DNA is TGTGCCAGCAGCCCCAGGGGAGAGACCCAGTACTTC.

This clone occurred once. V is TRBV6-6 and J is TRBJ1-6; D is uncertain. Germline loops: CDR1 MNHNY, CDR2 SVGAGI (reference sequence). CDR3 length: 12 amino acids. Trimming removed 4 bases from V and 6 bases from J, with 4 bases in between. The CDR3 reads CASSFSNSPLHF. In nucleotides, the CDR3 is TGTGCCAGCAGTTTTAGTAATTCACCCCTCCACTTT.

The J gene is TRBJ2-3, the V gene TRBV7-9; 7 nucleotides agree with TRBD2. The trim removed 7 bases at V and 2 bases at J, leaving 9 bases unmatched. The CDR3 runs to 15 residues. CDR1 is SEHNR, CDR2 FQNEAQ, per germline (reference sequence). The CDR3 region is CASNVGGGNTDTQYF. CDR3 bases: TGTGCCAGCAATGTTGGGGGGGGAAACACAGATACGCAGTATTTT.

This chain links TRBV4-1 with TRBJ2-7, with 12 bases fitting TRBD2. CDR1 is MGHRA and CDR2 is YSYEKL in the germline V gene. This CDR3 is built from 22 residues. V was clipped by 1 base and J by 2 bases; unmatched bases: 21. CDR3 DNA: TGCGCCAGCAGCCAAGGGTTAAAGTTCCGGGCTAGCGGGGGGGCCAACCCCTACGAGCAGTACTTC. Encoded protein: CASSQGLKFRASGGANPYEQYF.

This clone was seen a handful of times. This chain connects TRBV28 to TRBJ2-5, with D possibly matching TRBD2 (5 bases). Germline loops: CDR1 MDHEN, CDR2 SYDVKM. With 3 bases removed from V and 10 bases from J, the gap between germline ends came to 9 bases. This CDR3 region has 11 residues. In DNA, the CDR3 is TGTGCCAGCAGTTTTGAGGGTGACCAGTACTTC. Translation: CASSFEGDQYF.

The CDR3 region is CAWSLLAGYQETQYF. CDR3 DNA sequence: TGTGCCTGGAGTTTACTAGCGGGCTATCAAGAGACCCAGTACTTC. The V gene is TRBV30, the J gene TRBJ2-5, with 9 bases matching TRBD2. V gave up 2 bases and J gave up 2 bases; unmatched junction bases: 6. Germline CDR1 reads GTSNPN; CDR2 reads SVGIG (reference sequence). This CDR3 comprises 15 residues.

The chain employs TRBV4-1 and TRBJ1-2, with TRBD1 matching over 7 bases. Losses at the gene ends were 1 base for V and 6 bases for J; bases not matched to a gene: 5. The CDR3 runs 14 residues. Germline V gene sequence: CDR1 MGHRA, CDR2 YSYEKL. CDR3 sequence: CASSQAGTADGYTF. CDR3 DNA: TGCGCCAGCAGCCAAGCCGGGACAGCAGATGGCTACACCTTC.

The gene calls are TRBV7-2 and TRBJ2-7, with 7 positions matching TRBD2. Germline lookup yields CDR1 SGHTA and CDR2 FQGNSA. The CDR3 spans 15 residues. V shed 5 bases and J 4 bases; nucleotides not matched to a gene: 11. The CDR3 DNA reads TGTGCCAGCAGCCGAAGTCCCCAGCGGGGTTACGAGCAGTACTTC. Its protein product is CASSRSPQRGYEQYF.

CDR3 sequence reads: CASGGGSTDTQYF. The CDR3 region has the DNA TGTGCCAGCGGGGGGGGAAGCACAGATACGCAGTATTTT. The chain links TRBV9 to TRBJ2-3, with 7 bases matching TRBD2. V gave up 7 bases and J gave up 0 bases; unmatched junction bases: 2. The germline V gene has CDR1 SGDLS and CDR2 YYNGEE. This CDR3 spans 13 amino acids.

This clone was seen more than once but under ten times. This chain uses TRBV27 with TRBJ1-5, with D perhaps TRBD1 (5 bases). Looked up from germline, CDR1 is MNHEY and CDR2 is SMNVEV (reference sequence). This CDR3 comprises 16 residues. V was clipped by 3 bases and J by 4 bases, with 16 bases between them. CDR3 DNA: TGTGCCAGCAGTTTGAAGGGGTTAGTAGTTAATCAGCCCCAGCATTTT. Its translation is CASSLKGLVVNQPQHF.

This chain connects TRBV6-1 to TRBJ2-3; 12 nucleotides agree with TRBD2. Germline CDR1 MNHNS, CDR2 SASEGT. V dropped 4 bases and J dropped 5; count of bases not matched to a gene: 7. The CDR3 runs to 16 residues. CDR3 bases: TGTGCCAGCAGTGGCCGCCCACTAGCGGGGGGAGATACGCAGTATTTT. It encodes CASSGRPLAGGDTQYF.

The chain recombines TRBV7-9 with TRBJ1-5, with 10 bases matching TRBD1. Unmatched junction bases numbered 5, after V lost 5 bases and J lost 4 bases. Germline V gene sequence: CDR1 SEHNR, CDR2 FQNEAQ (reference sequence). This CDR3 is 15 amino acids long. DNA for the CDR3: TGTGCCAGCAGCCCGGGACAGGGGTATAATCAGCCCCAGCATTTT. Protein sequence: CASSPGQGYNQPQHF.

Details on this clone: The same CDR3 arises from other DNA sequences in this sample as well. This sequence joins TRBV7-3 and TRBJ1-1; D gene unclear. The germline V gene has CDR1 SGHTA and CDR2 FQGTGA. The CDR3 runs to 13 residues. Trimming pared 6 bases from V and 1 base from J, leaving 9 bases between. Written as DNA, the CDR3 is TGTGCCAGCAGTTCAGATCGGAACACTGAAGCTTTCTTT. It codes for CASSSDRNTEAFF.

This chain connects TRBV19 to TRBJ1-6; TRBD1 agrees at 11 bases. This CDR3 spans 15 amino acids. Per germline, CDR1 LNHDA and CDR2 SQIVND (reference sequence). V was clipped by 5 bases and J by 8 bases; unmatched bases: 5. The CDR3 DNA reads TGTGCCAGTAGTCGGCAGGGACAGGGGGATTCACCCCTCCACTTT. It translates to CASSRQGQGDSPLHF.

The rearrangement uses TRBV5-4 and TRBJ1-2, with 7 bases identical to TRBD1. The CDR3 covers 12 residues. Losses at the gene ends were 7 bases for V and 4 bases for J; bases not matched to a gene: 4. From germline, CDR1 is SGHNT and CDR2 YYREEE (reference sequence). DNA for the CDR3: TGTGCCAGCGGCCGGGACAGCTATGGCTACACCTTC. Its translation: CASGRDSYGYTF.